The rows below give T cell receptor beta chains drawn from one sample of a study of Ad26.COV2.S vaccination and SARS-CoV-2 variants. Produced via immunoSEQ multiplex PCR; TCRdb's table is partial and in-frame only. The table has a few hundred thousand clones, about 90% seen once. The sample here was peripheral blood, taken in a trial of Ad26.COV2.S vaccine versus placebo. The receptors originated from a person between 18 and 65 years old who received the Ad26.COV2.S COVID-19 vaccine or a placebo. The CDR3 runs from the conserved cysteine through the conserved F or W. The D gene is left open where the match is weak. A clone size is listed for some rows: how often the clone was seen (once, few, many), or a class if it is expanded.

cdr3_aa: CSVEVHSSPIF
cdr3_nt: TGCAGCGTTGAGGTTCACAGTTCGCCCATTTTT
v_call: TRBV29-1
j_call: TRBJ1-3
d_call: -
clone_size: -

cdr3_aa: CASSESHFRTGNPYEQYF
cdr3_nt: TGTGCCAGCAGTGAATCTCACTTCAGGACAGGGAATCCCTACGAGCAGTACTTC
v_call: TRBV25-1
j_call: TRBJ2-7
d_call: TRBD1
clone_size: -

cdr3_aa: CATSSGLAGGQETQYF
cdr3_nt: TGTGCCACCAGCAGTGGACTAGCGGGGGGGCAAGAGACCCAGTACTTC
v_call: TRBV15
j_call: TRBJ2-5
d_call: TRBD2
clone_size: -

cdr3_aa: CASTPGYSGANVLTF
cdr3_nt: TGTGCCAGCACCCCCGGGTACTCTGGGGCCAACGTCCTGACTTTC
v_call: TRBV28
j_call: TRBJ2-6
d_call: -
clone_size: -

cdr3_aa: CASSFDRVFDEQFF
cdr3_nt: TGTGCCAGCAGCTTTGACAGGGTGTTCGATGAGCAGTTCTTC
v_call: TRBV7-2
j_call: TRBJ2-1
d_call: TRBD1
clone_size: -

cdr3_aa: CASSLSNSPGQETQYF
cdr3_nt: TGTGCCAGCAGCTTGTCTAATAGCCCGGGGCAAGAGACCCAGTACTTC
v_call: TRBV5-4
j_call: TRBJ2-5
d_call: -
clone_size: -

cdr3_aa: CASSFPGGEGEQETQYF
cdr3_nt: TGTGCCAGCAGCTTCCCCGGCGGTGAGGGGGAACAAGAGACCCAGTACTTC
v_call: TRBV5-8
j_call: TRBJ2-5
d_call: -
clone_size: -

cdr3_aa: CASSPFTGAEQYF
cdr3_nt: TGTGCCAGCTCACCATTTACCGGGGCCGAGCAGTACTTC
v_call: TRBV18
j_call: TRBJ2-7
d_call: -
clone_size: once

cdr3_aa: CASGLRWEAYEQYF
cdr3_nt: TGTGCTAGTGGTTTGCGCTGGGAAGCCTACGAGCAGTACTTC
v_call: TRBV12-5
j_call: TRBJ2-7
d_call: -
clone_size: -

cdr3_aa: CASSSSQGATEAFF
cdr3_nt: TGTGCCAGCAGCTCGTCCCAAGGGGCTACTGAAGCTTTCTTT
v_call: TRBV7-9
j_call: TRBJ1-1
d_call: -
clone_size: -

cdr3_aa: CASSPRDRNTEAFF
cdr3_nt: TGTGCCAGCAGCCCCCGGGACAGGAACACTGAAGCTTTCTTT
v_call: TRBV3-1/TRBV3-2
j_call: TRBJ1-1
d_call: TRBD1
clone_size: -

cdr3_aa: CASSLGGQINSYNEQFF
cdr3_nt: TGTGCCAGCAGCTTAGGGGGACAGATTAACTCCTACAATGAGCAGTTCTTC
v_call: TRBV7-2
j_call: TRBJ2-1
d_call: TRBD1
clone_size: -

cdr3_aa: CASTGPGERYGYTF
cdr3_nt: TGTGCCAGTACGGGGCCCGGGGAGAGGTATGGCTACACCTTC
v_call: TRBV19
j_call: TRBJ1-2
d_call: -
clone_size: -

cdr3_aa: CASSLNPNSPLHF
cdr3_nt: TGTGCCAGCAGCCTAAATCCCAATTCACCCCTCCACTTT
v_call: TRBV11-2
j_call: TRBJ1-6
d_call: -
clone_size: few

cdr3_aa: CASSLQGAGNTIYF
cdr3_nt: TGTGCCAGCAGTCTACAGGGGGCCGGAAACACCATATATTTT
v_call: TRBV7-9
j_call: TRBJ1-3
d_call: TRBD1
clone_size: -

cdr3_aa: CASSQWAAPNTGELFF
cdr3_nt: TGTGCCAGCAGCCAGTGGGCCGCACCGAACACCGGGGAGCTGTTTTTT
v_call: TRBV14
j_call: TRBJ2-2
d_call: -
clone_size: -

cdr3_aa: CASSEALGQPNEKLFF
cdr3_nt: TGTGCCAGCAGTGAAGCGCTCGGGCAACCTAATGAAAAACTGTTTTTT
v_call: TRBV2
j_call: TRBJ1-4
d_call: -
clone_size: -

cdr3_aa: CATSPGQGVNYGYTF
cdr3_nt: TGTGCCACTTCACCGGGACAGGGGGTTAACTATGGCTACACCTTC
v_call: TRBV10-3
j_call: TRBJ1-2
d_call: TRBD1
clone_size: -

cdr3_aa: CASESSNYGYTF
cdr3_nt: TGTGCCAGCGAATCATCTAACTATGGCTACACCTTC
v_call: TRBV9
j_call: TRBJ1-2
d_call: -
clone_size: -

cdr3_aa: CASSYSLRGGYTF
cdr3_nt: TGTGCCAGCAGTTACTCCTTGAGGGGTGGCTACACCTTC
v_call: TRBV6-5
j_call: TRBJ1-2
d_call: -
clone_size: -

cdr3_aa: CASSGRISGGASYEQYF
cdr3_nt: TGCGCCAGCAGCGGCAGGATTAGCGGGGGGGCCTCCTACGAGCAGTACTTC
v_call: TRBV4-3
j_call: TRBJ2-7
d_call: TRBD2
clone_size: -

cdr3_aa: CASNQGYEQYF
cdr3_nt: TGTGCCAGCAACCAGGGCTACGAGCAGTACTTC
v_call: TRBV6-5
j_call: TRBJ2-7
d_call: -
clone_size: -

cdr3_aa: CASSPPEYSNQPQHF
cdr3_nt: TGTGCCAGTAGCCCCCCCGAATATAGCAATCAGCCCCAGCATTTT
v_call: TRBV19
j_call: TRBJ1-5
d_call: -
clone_size: -

cdr3_aa: CASSLMYELARYEQYF
cdr3_nt: TGCGCCAGCAGCTTGATGTATGAGCTAGCGAGGTACGAGCAGTACTTC
v_call: TRBV5-1
j_call: TRBJ2-7
d_call: -
clone_size: -

cdr3_aa: CASSSPLSRALSGNTIYF
cdr3_nt: TGTGCCAGCAGCTCGCCTCTATCCAGGGCCCTCTCTGGAAACACCATATATTTT
v_call: TRBV11-2
j_call: TRBJ1-3
d_call: -
clone_size: once

cdr3_aa: CASSYTGTAGFPGELFF
cdr3_nt: TGTGCCAGCAGTTATACCGGGACTGCAGGTTTTCCCGGGGAGCTGTTTTTT
v_call: TRBV6-2/TRBV6-3
j_call: TRBJ2-2
d_call: -
clone_size: -

cdr3_aa: CASRTDRDGNTIYF
cdr3_nt: TGTGCCAGCAGGACGGACAGGGACGGAAACACCATATATTTT
v_call: TRBV6-5
j_call: TRBJ1-3
d_call: TRBD1
clone_size: -

cdr3_aa: CASSSGQGRGNTEAFF
cdr3_nt: TGCGCCAGCAGCTCCGGACAGGGTCGAGGGAACACTGAAGCTTTCTTT
v_call: TRBV5-1
j_call: TRBJ1-1
d_call: TRBD1
clone_size: -

cdr3_aa: CASSIRAPSSYNEQFF
cdr3_nt: TGTGCCAGTAGTATTCGGGCACCAAGCTCCTACAATGAGCAGTTCTTC
v_call: TRBV19
j_call: TRBJ2-1
d_call: -
clone_size: -

cdr3_aa: CASIAGSIQYF
cdr3_nt: TGTGCCAGTATTGCAGGGAGCATTCAGTACTTC
v_call: TRBV19
j_call: TRBJ2-4
d_call: -
clone_size: -

cdr3_aa: CASSPWQHQETQYF
cdr3_nt: TGTGCCAGCTCACCTTGGCAGCACCAAGAGACCCAGTACTTC
v_call: TRBV18
j_call: TRBJ2-5
d_call: -
clone_size: -

cdr3_aa: CASNGPRRTNTEAFF
cdr3_nt: TGTGCCAGTAACGGGCCAAGACGAACCAACACTGAAGCTTTCTTT
v_call: TRBV19
j_call: TRBJ1-1
d_call: -
clone_size: -

cdr3_aa: CATSEQGEAFF
cdr3_nt: TGTGCCACCAGTGAACAGGGGGAAGCTTTCTTT
v_call: TRBV24-1
j_call: TRBJ1-1
d_call: TRBD1
clone_size: -

cdr3_aa: CASSLSGNYGYTF
cdr3_nt: TGCGCCAGCAGCTTGTCAGGGAACTATGGCTACACCTTC
v_call: TRBV5-1
j_call: TRBJ1-2
d_call: -
clone_size: -

cdr3_aa: CASRPYGTNPRGYTF
cdr3_nt: TGTGCCAGTAGGCCGTACGGGACGAACCCCCGGGGCTACACCTTC
v_call: TRBV19
j_call: TRBJ1-2
d_call: -
clone_size: -

cdr3_aa: CASGPLLRPEAFF
cdr3_nt: TGTGCTAGTGGTCCGCTCCTCAGACCTGAGGCTTTCTTT
v_call: TRBV12-5
j_call: TRBJ1-1
d_call: -
clone_size: few

cdr3_aa: CASSQDWGLPDYGYTF
cdr3_nt: TGCGCCAGCAGCCAAGATTGGGGTTTACCGGACTATGGCTACACCTTC
v_call: TRBV4-1
j_call: TRBJ1-2
d_call: -
clone_size: -

cdr3_aa: CASSSWTGGTGELFF
cdr3_nt: TGTGCCAGCAGCTCCTGGACAGGGGGGACCGGGGAGCTGTTTTTT
v_call: TRBV7-2
j_call: TRBJ2-2
d_call: TRBD1
clone_size: -

cdr3_aa: CASSIYRGSYNEQFF
cdr3_nt: TGTGCCAGTAGCATATACAGAGGCTCCTACAATGAGCAGTTCTTC
v_call: TRBV19
j_call: TRBJ2-1
d_call: -
clone_size: -

cdr3_aa: CATSDFPPTSGGEETQYF
cdr3_nt: TGTGCCACCAGTGATTTCCCCCCGACTAGCGGGGGGGAAGAGACCCAGTACTTC
v_call: TRBV24-1
j_call: TRBJ2-5
d_call: TRBD2
clone_size: -

cdr3_aa: CASSAWTLAIDEVF
cdr3_nt: TGTGCCAGCAGCGCCTGGACCCTCGCTATTGATGAGGTCTTT
v_call: TRBV5-6
j_call: TRBJ1-1
d_call: -
clone_size: -

cdr3_aa: CASRRGETQYF
cdr3_nt: TGTGCCAGCAGAAGGGGGGAGACCCAGTACTTC
v_call: TRBV6-5
j_call: TRBJ2-5
d_call: -
clone_size: -

cdr3_aa: CASSLRVSSGFKDEQFF
cdr3_nt: TGTGCCAGCAGCTTACGAGTGTCTAGCGGGTTTAAGGATGAGCAGTTCTTC
v_call: TRBV7-6
j_call: TRBJ2-1
d_call: TRBD2
clone_size: -